This T cell receptor (beta chain) was sequenced for a study of cytomegalovirus exposure and HLA in healthy donors. Looking at the study overall: The same platform was used for the roughly 130 validation repertoires and the roughly 600 first-cohort repertoires, a later analysis reported. General study points: The study put 150 or so TCR beta chains on its list as cytomegalovirus-associated. While the bulk of TCR sequences proved rare, some public TCRs turned up in many donors.

Details on this clone: Its antigen is as yet unknown.

Donors came from a validation cohort of some 130 subjects, distinct from the first 666-subject cohort. The data were produced by immunoSEQ multiplex PCR, yet TCRdb's version contains in-frame clones alone and is incomplete. This table has approximately 230,000 clones, over 75% appearing once. The germline CDR1 and CDR2 sequences are LGHNA and YNFKEQ. The CDR3 has 11 amino acids. V dropped 4 bases and J dropped 8 bases, with 5 bases sitting between them. This chain links TRBV4-2 with TRBJ2-2; D is undetermined. The sequence was obtained from a man younger than 35 in good health and CMV-seropositive. The material sequenced was PBMCs. The CDR3 DNA is TGTGCCAGCAGCCTGTCTGGGGAGCTGTTTTTT. Its translation: CASSLSGELFF.